The 14 T cell receptor beta chains listed next were all sequenced from one sample in a study of cytomegalovirus exposure and HLA in healthy donors. Researchers ran the PCR with 60 Vbeta and 13 Jbeta primers. Produced via immunoSEQ multiplex PCR; TCRdb's table is partial and in-frame only. The data show over 200,000 clones, around 76% seen once. Specimen: PBMCs. These receptors came from a man aged 35 to 55 in good health and CMV-seropositive.

V usage is TRBV29-1 and J usage is TRBJ1-2; 7 bases align to TRBD1. Germline loops: CDR1 SQVTM, CDR2 ANQGSEA. The CDR3 has 12 amino acids. Trimming cost V 2 bases and J 8 bases; bases outside gene matches: 5. CDR3 sequence: CSVETHRGGYTF. The CDR3 DNA reads TGCAGCGTTGAAACTCACAGGGGCGGCTACACCTTC.

V usage is TRBV19 and J usage is TRBJ2-1; the match to TRBD2 covers 9 bases. The germline gives CDR1 LNHDA, CDR2 SQIVND (reference sequence). J was trimmed by 6 bases and V by 3 bases; bases with no gene match: 6. CDR3 length: 15 residues. The CDR3 DNA reads as TGTGCCAGTAGTATGACAGCGGGAGGACGCAATGAGCAGTTCTTC. It is translated as CASSMTAGGRNEQFF.

V gene TRBV18 combines with J gene TRBJ1-1; D perhaps matches TRBD1 (6 bases). The V end lost 3 bases, the J end lost 0 bases, and 23 bases lay between the germline ends. The germline V gene encodes CDR1 KGHSH and CDR2 LQKENI. The CDR3 consists of 19 residues. The CDR3 DNA sequence: TGTGCCAGCTCACCGCCCAAAGGGTATGGGGGGGCGATGAACACTGAAGCTTTCTTT. This gives the protein CASSPPKGYGGAMNTEAFF.

The chain uses TRBV6-5 and TRBJ1-1, with D possibly matching TRBD1 (5 bases). CDR1 and CDR2 (germline): MNHEY, SVGAGI. Trimming cost V 0 bases and J 7 bases, with 12 bases left between them. The CDR3 length is 14 residues. CDR3 protein: CASSYSYRPIEAFF. For the CDR3, the DNA is TGTGCCAGCAGTTACTCTTACAGGCCCATTGAAGCTTTCTTT.

This chain links TRBV10-3 with TRBJ2-7; TRBD2 matches at 8 bases. From germline, CDR1 is ENHRY and CDR2 SYGVKD. The CDR3 consists of 14 residues. Germline trimming cut 6 bases from V and 7 bases from J; bases unmatched to any gene: 11. The chain's CDR3 is CAISATSGQREQYF. In nucleotides, the CDR3 is TGTGCCATCAGCGCCACTAGCGGCCAGCGAGAGCAGTACTTC.

The rearrangement links TRBV2 to TRBJ1-2; 9 bases align to TRBD1. Germline CDR1 and CDR2: SNHLY and FYNNEI. This CDR3 has 12 amino acids. V dropped 6 bases and J dropped 8; count of bases not matched to a gene: 4. Here the CDR3 reads CASRGTGLGYTF. The CDR3 DNA reads as TGTGCCAGCAGGGGGACAGGGCTGGGCTACACCTTC.

V and J are TRBV15 and TRBJ2-7, with a tentative D call TRBD1 (5 bases). V lost 3 bases and J lost 2, with 20 bases in between. From germline, CDR1 is LNHNV and CDR2 YYDKDF (reference sequence). The CDR3 sequence is 17 residues long. CDR3 sequence: CATSSGFSTTVAYEQYF. CDR3 in DNA: TGTGCCACCAGCAGTGGGTTTAGTACGACAGTTGCCTACGAGCAGTACTTC.

The gene calls are TRBV7-8 and TRBJ2-3; 7 nucleotides line up with TRBD1. The CDR3 sequence is 16 residues long. V gave up 0 bases and J gave up 4 bases; unmatched junction bases: 7. CDR1 and CDR2 (germline): SGHVS, FQNEAQ. CDR3: CASSLAERGRADTQYF. CDR3 in DNA: TGTGCCAGCAGCTTAGCGGAGAGGGGGCGGGCAGATACGCAGTATTTT.

This chain's CDR3 is CASSGLARNEQFF. In DNA, the CDR3 is TGTGCCAGCAGCGGACTAGCGAGGAATGAGCAGTTCTTC. The chain is built from TRBV25-1 and TRBJ2-1; 9 bases match TRBD2. The germline gives CDR1 MGHDK, CDR2 SYGVNS. V was pared by 6 bases and J by 7 bases, with 4 bases of the junction left unmatched. CDR3 length: 13 amino acids.

This sequence joins TRBV4-1 and TRBJ1-1; 8 bases match TRBD1. V trimming: 4 bases; J trimming: 5 bases; junction bases outside the gene matches: 3. Germline assignment: CDR1 MGHRA and CDR2 YSYEKL. This CDR3 contains 13 residues. CDR3 nucleotide sequence: TGCGCCAGCAGCCTCACAGGGGGGACTGAAGCTTTCTTT. It codes for CASSLTGGTEAFF.

This clone was seen a few times. The V and J genes are TRBV28 and TRBJ1-2; 9 bases line up with TRBD1. V gave up 6 bases and J gave up 8 bases; unmatched junction bases: 10. CDR1 and CDR2 from the germline V gene are MDHEN and SYDVKM. CDR3 size: 14 residues. This CDR3 reads CASSFRSGTGGYTF. CDR3 nucleotide sequence: TGTGCCAGCAGCTTTCGATCCGGGACAGGGGGCTACACCTTC.

The chain has TRBV29-1 and TRBJ2-7, with TRBD2 matching over 9 bases. Germline V CDR1 and CDR2: SQVTM, ANQGSEA. The CDR3 totals 15 residues. Trimming cost V 1 base and J 3 bases; bases outside gene matches: 7. The CDR3, as DNA: TGCAGCGTTGAAGTTTGGCGGGGGGGGGTCTACGAGCAGTACTTC. Its protein product is CSVEVWRGGVYEQYF.

The chain employs TRBV7-9 and TRBJ1-1, with D tentatively TRBD1 (5 bases). Trimming took off 1 base at V and 9 bases at J, with 15 bases between the two ends. Germline V gene lookup returns CDR1 SEHNR and CDR2 FQNEAQ (reference sequence). The CDR3 consists of 14 residues. CDR3 bases: TGTGCCAGCAGCTTAGGGTCAGGGCGGTTGAAAGCTTTCTTT. It yields the protein CASSLGSGRLKAFF.

V and J are TRBV27 and TRBJ2-7; 12 bases are shared with TRBD2. V shed 2 bases, J shed 4 bases, and the junction held 6 bases outside the gene matches. CDR1 and CDR2 from the germline V gene are MNHEY and SMNVEV (reference sequence). This CDR3 is 16 amino acids long. CDR3 DNA: TGTGCCAGCAGTTTAACCCGAGGACTAGCGGGGTACGAGCAGTACGTC. Translated, it gives CASSLTRGLAGYEQYV.